The 17 T cell receptor beta chains listed next were all sequenced from one sample in a study of OX40 agonist ivuxolimab in advanced cancers. TCRdb's table, derived via immunoSEQ multiplex PCR, lists solely in-frame clones and lacks some. The sample has 90,000 to 150,000 clones, around 87% seen once; the top ten hold around 0.55%. The specimen comprised CD4+ or CD8+ T cells sorted from blood, sampled in a trial of the OX40 agonist ivuxolimab. The receptors originated from an adult with an advanced solid tumor such as melanoma, head and neck, liver or kidney cancer.

This rearrangement joins TRBV19 to TRBJ1-2, with 12 nucleotides matching TRBD1. The germline V gene has CDR1 LNHDA and CDR2 SQIVND (reference sequence). The CDR3 loop spans 15 amino acids. V shed 6 bases, J shed 4 bases, and the junction held 6 bases outside the gene matches. DNA of the CDR3: TGTGCCAGTAGGGCCGGGACAGGGGGCTCCTATGGCTACACCTTC. Its protein product is CASRAGTGGSYGYTF.

Turning to this clone: Other DNA sequences in this specimen translate into the identical CDR3. This sequence joins TRBV5-1 and TRBJ2-5; D is possibly TRBD2 (5 bases). Per germline, CDR1 SGHRS and CDR2 YFSETQ. The CDR3 spans 13 residues. The V and J ends lost 0 bases and 3 bases respectively, with 6 bases between them. The CDR3 coding sequence is TGCGCCAGCAGCTTGGGGACTGAAGAGACCCAGTACTTC. Amino acids: CASSLGTEETQYF.

The chain couples TRBV5-1 to TRBJ2-1; 10 nucleotides align to TRBD1. Germline assignment: CDR1 SGHRS and CDR2 YFSETQ. V lost 6 bases and J lost 7; bases outside the gene matches: 7. The CDR3 totals 14 residues. CDR3 nucleotides: TGCGCCAGCAAACGGGACAGGGGAGAGAATGAGCAGTTCTTC. Its translation: CASKRDRGENEQFF.

The chain recombines TRBV19 with TRBJ2-3; D ambiguous. Germline CDR1 is LNHDA and CDR2 is SQIVND (reference sequence). This CDR3 has 13 amino acids. Trimming took off 6 bases at V and 2 bases at J, with 9 bases between the two ends. The CDR3, as DNA: TGTGCCAGTAGCCCGGTACTCACAGATACGCAGTATTTT. This gives the protein CASSPVLTDTQYF.

This chain uses TRBV19 with TRBJ2-1; D remains ambiguous. V was cut by 4 bases and J by 8 bases, with 12 bases left in between. Per germline, CDR1 LNHDA and CDR2 SQIVND (reference sequence). The CDR3 is 13 amino acids. CDR3 sequence (DNA): TGTGCCAGTAGTAAATTAGATCAGGATGAGCAGTTCTTC. It yields the protein CASSKLDQDEQFF.

V gene TRBV6-5 combines with J gene TRBJ1-5; tentative D call: TRBD1 (6 bases). Germline values: CDR1 MNHEY, CDR2 SVGAGI. Trimming left V 6 bases short and J 4 bases short, with 10 bases between. CDR3 size: 13 residues. CDR3 residues: CASRNTGNQPQHF. In DNA, the CDR3 is TGTGCCAGCAGAAATACAGGGAATCAGCCCCAGCATTTT.

A word on this clone: Within the sample, other DNA sequences also encode this same CDR3. The genes are TRBV5-1 and TRBJ1-1; TRBD1 might be the D (5 bases). The V end was cut by 1 base, the J end by 0 bases, with 7 bases between. CDR3 length: 14 residues. Germline V gene lookup returns CDR1 SGHRS and CDR2 YFSETQ. This CDR3 reads CASSLLGVNTEAFF. Written as DNA, the CDR3 is TGCGCCAGCAGCTTGTTGGGGGTGAACACTGAAGCTTTCTTT.

The chain is built from TRBV4-1 and TRBJ1-1; tentative D call: TRBD1 (5 bases). Trimming removed 5 bases at V and 4 bases at J, with 11 bases between. Germline CDR1 reads MGHRA; CDR2 reads YSYEKL. The CDR3 has 13 amino acids. The CDR3 DNA reads as TGCGCCAGCAGCTTTATCGGGGGCACTGAAGCTTTCTTT. Protein sequence: CASSFIGGTEAFF.

The chain is built from TRBV7-2 and TRBJ1-5; 10 bases match TRBD1. V lost 6 bases and J lost 5; bases outside the gene matches: 7. Germline V gives CDR1 SGHTA, CDR2 FQGNSA. The CDR3 has 15 amino acids. In DNA, the CDR3 is TGTGCCAGCAGGAAGGGACAGGGGATCTATCAGCCCCAGCATTTT. Translation: CASRKGQGIYQPQHF.

The rearrangement uses TRBV5-6 and TRBJ1-2; maybe TRBD1 (6 bases). Between the trimmed V and J ends, which lost 4 bases and 6 bases, there was a span of 13 bases. CDR3 length: 13 amino acids. CDR1 is SGHDT, CDR2 YYEEEE, per germline. CDR3 nucleotides: TGTGCCAGCAGCCCACGAAGGGGGAATGGCTACACCTTC. Translation gives CASSPRRGNGYTF.

V is TRBV4-1 and J is TRBJ2-6; 10 nucleotides match TRBD2. The germline CDR1 and CDR2 sequences are MGHRA and YSYEKL. CDR3 length: 19 residues. V shed 3 bases, J shed 0 bases, and the junction held 8 bases outside the gene matches. CDR3 region: CASSHLGLADNSGANVLTF. CDR3 nucleotides: TGCGCCAGCAGCCACCTAGGACTAGCGGACAACTCTGGGGCCAACGTCCTGACTTTC.

This rearrangement joins TRBV6-5 to TRBJ2-1; D gene unclear. Trimming took off 6 bases at V and 2 bases at J, with 14 bases between the two ends. The length of the CDR3 is 15 residues. Germline CDR1 is MNHEY and CDR2 is SVGAGI. CDR3 loop: CASSTGASTYNEQFF. For the CDR3, the DNA is TGTGCCAGCAGCACCGGCGCCTCGACCTACAATGAGCAGTTCTTC.

This chain uses TRBV12-5 with TRBJ2-1, with TRBD1 as a possible D gene (6 bases). Germline values: CDR1 LGHNT, CDR2 FRNRAP. CDR3 length: 13 residues. The V end was cut by 5 bases, the J end by 10 bases, with 15 bases between. In DNA form, the CDR3 reads TGTGCTAGTGGTCCCCCGACAGGCTCAGAGCAGTTCTTC. Its protein is CASGPPTGSEQFF.

The CDR3 DNA sequence: TGTGCCAGCTCACCAGAAAACAGAGGCACTGAAGCTTTCTTT. Protein sequence: CASSPENRGTEAFF. The J gene is TRBJ1-1, the V gene TRBV18; D unclear. From germline, CDR1 is KGHSH and CDR2 LQKENI. Trimming pared 2 bases from V and 4 bases from J, leaving 11 bases between. There are 14 residues in the CDR3.

The chain is built from TRBV18 and TRBJ2-1, with TRBD1 matching 11 bases. The germline V gene has CDR1 KGHSH and CDR2 LQKENI. V dropped 4 bases and J dropped 8; count of bases not matched to a gene: 7. The CDR3 consists of 15 residues. The CDR3 region is CASSLRTGGRDEQFF. In DNA form, the CDR3 reads TGTGCCAGCTCACTACGGACAGGGGGCAGGGATGAGCAGTTCTTC.

The V and J genes are TRBV7-2 and TRBJ2-7, with D possibly TRBD2 on 7 matching bases. Germline V gives CDR1 SGHTA, CDR2 FQGNSA. Trimming took off 0 bases at V and 0 bases at J, with 15 bases between the two ends. CDR3 length: 17 residues. The CDR3 loop is CASSLAAFGGASYEQYF. The DNA for the CDR3 is TGTGCCAGCAGCTTAGCTGCTTTTGGGGGGGCCTCCTACGAGCAGTACTTC. Together with reference TRBV7-2 and TRBJ2-7, the CDR3 gives the full variable domain: GAGVSQSPSNKVTEKGKDVELRCDPISGHTALYWYRQSLGQGLEFLIYFQGNSAPDKSGLPSDRFSAERTGGSVSTLTIQRTQQEDSAVYLCASSLAAFGGASYEQYFGPGTRLTVT.

The chain joins TRBV7-3 to TRBJ2-7; 9 bases agree with TRBD2. J gave up 0 bases and V 4 bases, and 4 bases lay outside the gene matches. The CDR3 is 15 amino acids. Per the germline V gene, CDR1 is SGHTA and CDR2 is FQGTGA. DNA of the CDR3: TGTGCCAGCAGCTCCCGGACTAGCGTCTCCTACGAGCAGTACTTC. Translation: CASSSRTSVSYEQYF. Complete variable domain (other parts from reference TRBV7-3 and TRBJ2-7): GAGVSQTPSNKVTEKGKYVELRCDPISGHTALYWYRQSLGQGPEFLIYFQGTGAADDSGLPNDRFFAVRPEGSVSTLKIQRTERGDSAVYLCASSSRTSVSYEQYFGPGTRLTVT.